Listed here are 2 T cell receptor beta chains from one sample, sequenced in a study of PD-L1 blockade in urothelial cancer. TCRdb keeps only in-frame clones here, not all; method: immunoSEQ multiplex PCR. Of tens of thousands of clones in the sample, 89% are singletons; the top ten hold over 6.5%. Stated time point: peripheral blood 6 weeks after treatment start. Sequencing used PBMCs, obtained around atezolizumab (anti-PD-L1) treatment. Every receptor here comes from a man older than 75 with urothelial cancer.

J is TRBJ1-1 and V is TRBV11-2; D not certain. The V end was cut by 0 bases, the J end by 2 bases, with 4 bases between. CDR1 SGHAT and CDR2 FQNNGV come from the germline V gene. The CDR3 extends over 13 amino acids. CDR3 region: CASSLDTNTEAFF. In nucleotides, the CDR3 is TGTGCCAGCAGCTTAGACACAAACACTGAAGCTTTCTTT.

The V gene is TRBV2, the J gene TRBJ1-2; the D gene is possibly TRBD1 (6 bases). This CDR3 has 13 residues. The germline CDR1 and CDR2 sequences are SNHLY and FYNNEI. With 4 bases removed from V and 4 bases from J, the gap between germline ends came to 10 bases. This CDR3 reads CASSAGGSYGYTF. The CDR3 bases are TGTGCCAGCAGTGCGGGGGGCTCCTATGGCTACACCTTC.